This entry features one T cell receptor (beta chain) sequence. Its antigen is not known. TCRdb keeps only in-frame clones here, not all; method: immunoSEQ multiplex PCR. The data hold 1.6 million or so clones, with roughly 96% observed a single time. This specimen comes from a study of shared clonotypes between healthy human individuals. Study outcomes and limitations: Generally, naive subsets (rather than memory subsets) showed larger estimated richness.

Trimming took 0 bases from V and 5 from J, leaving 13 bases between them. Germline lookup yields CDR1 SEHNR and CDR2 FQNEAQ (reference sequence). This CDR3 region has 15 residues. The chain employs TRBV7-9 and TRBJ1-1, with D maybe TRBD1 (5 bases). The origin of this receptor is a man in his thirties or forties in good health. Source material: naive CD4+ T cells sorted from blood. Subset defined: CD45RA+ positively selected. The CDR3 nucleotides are TGTGCCAGCAGCTTAGCGACTCCAGGGTTGACTGAAGCTTTCTTT. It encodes CASSLATPGLTEAFF.